This TCR beta chain was documented in a study of blood T cell repertoires in COVID-19 (dated by TCRdb to about 2020). Background for the entire study: Collaborator samples came from the United States, Italy and Spain and covered acute and convalescent phases of COVID-19. The sample metadata nearly always contained a de-identified subject ID, COVID-19 status, age in years and sex. Where HLA class I and class II types were available, the types were taken from metadata supplied by the sample provider, not from assay-based typing. Deeply sampled blood TCRbeta repertoires from subjects exposed to, actively infected with, or recovered from COVID-19 were included in the dataset. The prospective study material was composed of cDNA or gDNA derived from T cells, B-cell-depleted T cells, or PBMCs. The repertoires were released in a freely available public database intended as a resource for research on the immune response to SARS-CoV-2. Samples came from the ongoing ImmuneRACE study (first 160 participants) plus 1,254 subjects from 6 global collaborators.

With regard to this clone: No antigen is known for it. Qualities for individual bases were not recorded, and no much larger clone is one base off.

A second Seattle source provided samples from volunteer blood donors who had recovered from COVID-19. Collaborating institutions collected whole blood in K2EDTA tubes following their own protocols. Collaborator samples were shipped for TCRbeta analysis as frozen whole blood, isolated PBMCs, or DNA extracted from either sample type. The immunoSEQ Assay, a bias-controlled multiplex PCR, was used to amplify TCRbeta CDR3 regions from genomic DNA. Per the source publication's procedure: Nucleated cell counts per sample were estimated from amplification of reference gene primers within the assay. Sequence reads were collapsed and filtered to measure the absolute abundance of every unique TCRbeta CDR3 rearrangement. Productive Simpson clonality was computed per sample as the square root of Simpson's diversity index over productive rearrangements. TCRdb retrieved this table from immuneACCESS and kept in-frame rearrangements only. Not all clones are present; in checked studies, unresolved V genes account for under half, and no reason is known for the remainder. D and trimming come from the DNA, and the V and J calls and clone size come from that table. For this sample there are fewer than 300,000 clones; 88% appear just once. Of the sample, about 4.1% is held by the ten largest clones.

What the authors observed across the whole study: Clinical and demographic metadata were provided uncurated, with the amount varying by source and participant.

The germline V gene supplies CDR1 SGDLS and CDR2 YYNGEE. V sheds 2 bases and J sheds 6 bases, leaving 13 bases between their ends. The CDR3 holds 14 amino acids from the cysteine to the phenylalanine. Of the read, only the CDR3 DNA is kept; its 42 bases are in frame from base 1. The chain joins TRBV9 to TRBJ2-3; TRBD2 could be the D gene, as 6 bases match. Sequenced material: peripheral blood. The TCR sequence derives from a man aged 55 to 70 who had recovered from COVID-19. CDR3 sequence: CASSVGLASDTQYF. The base sequence is TGTGCCAGCAGCGTGGGGCTAGCGTCCGATACGCAGTATTTT.